The TCR beta chain under discussion was sequenced for a study of response to subunit inactivated influenza vaccine. Notes on the study in general: The authors proposed limited new T cell recruitment per seasonal influenza vaccination.

TCRdb analysed the RT-PCR reads with MiXCR anew, one entry per CDR3 protein. Found here are hundreds of thousands of distinct CDR3 sequences, 15% to 18% of them singletons; the top ten hold around 10%. This clonotype turned up a few times. The target antigen is unknown. The sample consisted of PBMCs from blood, taken roughly 12 days after vaccination. The sequence was collected from a man aged 45-60 years who received an inactivated influenza vaccine.

CDR3 DNA: TGCAGTGCTAAGGGAGGGGGCCCGAACACTGAAGCTTTCTTT. Amino acid sequence: CSAKGGGPNTEAFF. The chain has TRBV20-1 and TRBJ1-1; 7 bases are a match to TRBD1. CDR1 and CDR2 from the germline V gene are DFQATT and SNEGSKA (reference sequence). The V gene end was trimmed by 4 bases and the J gene end by 1 base; junction bases not matched to a gene: 6. This CDR3 has 14 residues.